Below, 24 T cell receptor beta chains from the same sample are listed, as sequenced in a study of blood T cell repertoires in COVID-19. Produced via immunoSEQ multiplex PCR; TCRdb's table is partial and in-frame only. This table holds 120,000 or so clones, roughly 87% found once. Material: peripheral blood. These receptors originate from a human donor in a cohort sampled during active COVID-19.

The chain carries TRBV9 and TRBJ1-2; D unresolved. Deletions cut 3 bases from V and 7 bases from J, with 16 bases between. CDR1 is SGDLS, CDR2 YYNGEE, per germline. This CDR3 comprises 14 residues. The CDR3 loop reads CASSAQKRLGGYTF. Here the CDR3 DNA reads TGTGCCAGCAGCGCCCAAAAGCGCTTGGGTGGCTACACCTTC.

The CDR3 region is CASSPGWAMNTEAFF. The CDR3 region has the DNA TGTGCCAGCAGCCCCGGCTGGGCAATGAACACTGAAGCTTTCTTT. The V and J genes are TRBV6-5 and TRBJ1-1; no clear D. The length of the CDR3 is 15 residues. The V end lost 6 bases, the J end lost 0 bases, and 14 bases lay between the germline ends. Germline V lookup: CDR1 MNHEY, CDR2 SVGAGI.

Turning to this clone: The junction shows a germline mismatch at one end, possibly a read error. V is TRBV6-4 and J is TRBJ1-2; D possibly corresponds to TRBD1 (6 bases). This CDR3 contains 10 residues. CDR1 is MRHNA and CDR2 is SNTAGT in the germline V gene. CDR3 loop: CASPAGGRPF. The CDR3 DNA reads TGTGCCAGCCCGGCGGGGGGGCGCCCCTTC.

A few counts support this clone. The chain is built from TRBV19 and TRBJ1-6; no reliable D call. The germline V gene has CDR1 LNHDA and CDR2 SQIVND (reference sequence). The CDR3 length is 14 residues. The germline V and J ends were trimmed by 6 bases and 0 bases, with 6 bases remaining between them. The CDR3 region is CASREHSYNSPLHF. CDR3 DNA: TGTGCCAGTAGAGAACACTCCTATAATTCACCCCTCCACTTT.

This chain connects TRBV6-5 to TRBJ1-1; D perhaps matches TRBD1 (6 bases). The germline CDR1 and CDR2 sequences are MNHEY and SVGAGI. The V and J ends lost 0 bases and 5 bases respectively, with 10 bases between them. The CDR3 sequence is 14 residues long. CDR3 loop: CASSYSRGWTEAFF. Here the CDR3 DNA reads TGTGCCAGCAGTTACTCAAGGGGGTGGACTGAAGCTTTCTTT.

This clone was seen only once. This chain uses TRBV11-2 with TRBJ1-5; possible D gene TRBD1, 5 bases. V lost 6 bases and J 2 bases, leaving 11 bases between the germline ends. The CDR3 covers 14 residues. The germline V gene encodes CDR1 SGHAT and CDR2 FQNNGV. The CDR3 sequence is CASSLSGGNQPQHF. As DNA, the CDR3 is TGTGCCAGCAGTCTTTCGGGGGGCAATCAGCCCCAGCATTTT.

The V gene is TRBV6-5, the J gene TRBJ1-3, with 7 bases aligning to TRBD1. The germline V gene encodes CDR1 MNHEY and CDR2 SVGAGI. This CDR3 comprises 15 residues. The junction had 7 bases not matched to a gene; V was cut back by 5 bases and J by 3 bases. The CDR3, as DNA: TGTGCCAGCAGTCCATTACAGGGGCTTGGAAACACCATATATTTT. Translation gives CASSPLQGLGNTIYF.

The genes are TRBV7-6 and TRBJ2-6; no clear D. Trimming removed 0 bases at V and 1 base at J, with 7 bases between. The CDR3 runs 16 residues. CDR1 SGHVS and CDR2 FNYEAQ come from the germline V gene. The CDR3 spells CASSLASLSGANVLTF. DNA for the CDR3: TGTGCCAGCAGCTTAGCTTCCCTGTCTGGGGCCAACGTCCTGACTTTC.

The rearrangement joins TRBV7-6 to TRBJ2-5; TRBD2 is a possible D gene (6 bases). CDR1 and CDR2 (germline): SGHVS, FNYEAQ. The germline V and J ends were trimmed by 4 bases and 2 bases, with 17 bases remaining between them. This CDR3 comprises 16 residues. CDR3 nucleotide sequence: TGTGCCAGCAGCTCCCGGACGGACTACCTACAAGAGACCCAGTACTTC. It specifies CASSSRTDYLQETQYF.

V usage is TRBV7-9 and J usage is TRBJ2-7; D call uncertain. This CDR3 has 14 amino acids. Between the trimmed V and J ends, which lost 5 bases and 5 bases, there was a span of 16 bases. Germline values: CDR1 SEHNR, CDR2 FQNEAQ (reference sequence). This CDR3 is CASSPRSWANEQYF. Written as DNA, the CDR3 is TGTGCCAGCAGCCCCCGGTCTTGGGCCAACGAGCAGTACTTC.

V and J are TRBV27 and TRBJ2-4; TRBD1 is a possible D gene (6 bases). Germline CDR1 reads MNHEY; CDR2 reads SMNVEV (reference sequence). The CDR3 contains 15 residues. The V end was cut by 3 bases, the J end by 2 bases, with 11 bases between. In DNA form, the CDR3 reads TGTGCCAGCAGTTTGCAGGGGCTGTCCAAAAACATTCAGTACTTC. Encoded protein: CASSLQGLSKNIQYF.

Here the CDR3 DNA reads TGCGCCAGCAGCCCGGGACAGGGGATTCTTGAGCAGTACTTC. Residues: CASSPGQGILEQYF. The chain uses TRBV4-1 and TRBJ2-7; 10 bases map to TRBD1. Losses at the gene ends were 4 bases for V and 7 bases for J; bases not matched to a gene: 7. Per the germline V gene, CDR1 is MGHRA and CDR2 is YSYEKL. The CDR3 consists of 14 residues.

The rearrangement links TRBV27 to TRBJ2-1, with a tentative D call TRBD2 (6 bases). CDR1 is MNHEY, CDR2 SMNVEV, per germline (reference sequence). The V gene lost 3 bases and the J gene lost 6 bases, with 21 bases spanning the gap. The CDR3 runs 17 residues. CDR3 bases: TGTGCCAGCAGTTTTGGGCTTGAGGGGACCGGGGGCAATGAGCAGTTCTTC. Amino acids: CASSFGLEGTGGNEQFF.

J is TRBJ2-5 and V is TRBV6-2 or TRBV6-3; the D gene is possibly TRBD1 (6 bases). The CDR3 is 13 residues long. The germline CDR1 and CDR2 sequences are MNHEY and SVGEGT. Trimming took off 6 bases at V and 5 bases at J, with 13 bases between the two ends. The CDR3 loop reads CASSTRGAETQYF. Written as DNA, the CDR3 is TGTGCCAGCAGCACCAGGGGAGCCGAGACCCAGTACTTC.

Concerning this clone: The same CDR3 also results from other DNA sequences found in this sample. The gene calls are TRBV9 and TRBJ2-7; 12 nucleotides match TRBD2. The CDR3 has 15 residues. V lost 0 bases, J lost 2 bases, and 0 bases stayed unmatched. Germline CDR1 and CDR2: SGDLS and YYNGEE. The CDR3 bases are TGTGCCAGCAGCGTAGGACTAGCGGGAGCCTACGAGCAGTACTTC. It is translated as CASSVGLAGAYEQYF. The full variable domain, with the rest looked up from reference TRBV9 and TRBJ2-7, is DSGVTQTPKHLITATGQRVTLRCSPRSGDLSVYWYQQSLDQGLQFLIQYYNGEERAKGNILERFSAQQFPDLHSELNLSSLELGDSALYFCASSVGLAGAYEQYFGPGTRLTVT.

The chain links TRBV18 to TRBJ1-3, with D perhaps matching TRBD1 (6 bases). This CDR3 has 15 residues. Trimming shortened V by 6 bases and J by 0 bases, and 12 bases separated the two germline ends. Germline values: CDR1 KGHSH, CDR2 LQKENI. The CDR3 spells CASSPQGSSGNTIYF. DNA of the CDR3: TGTGCCAGCTCCCCCCAGGGGAGCTCTGGAAACACCATATATTTT.

CDR3 nucleotides: TGCGCCAGCAGTGAGACGGAGGGCAGGGACACTGAAGCTTTCTTT. This translates into CASSETEGRDTEAFF. The chain uses TRBV10-1 and TRBJ1-1, with D maybe TRBD1 (5 bases). V was trimmed by 2 bases and J by 3 bases, leaving 13 bases between them. CDR1 and CDR2 (germline): WNHNN, SYGVQD (reference sequence). This CDR3 region has 15 residues.

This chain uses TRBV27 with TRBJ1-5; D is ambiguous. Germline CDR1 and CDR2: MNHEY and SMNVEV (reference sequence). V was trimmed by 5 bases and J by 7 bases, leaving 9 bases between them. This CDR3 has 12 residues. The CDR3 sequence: CASSVNRQPQHF. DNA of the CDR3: TGTGCCAGCAGTGTTAACAGACAGCCCCAGCATTTT.

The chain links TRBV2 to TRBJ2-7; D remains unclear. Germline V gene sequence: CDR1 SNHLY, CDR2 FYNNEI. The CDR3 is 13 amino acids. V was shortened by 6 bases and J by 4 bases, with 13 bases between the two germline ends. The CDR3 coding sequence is TGTGCCAGCAGGAGCTCGAATTATTACGAGCAGTACTTC. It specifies CASRSSNYYEQYF.

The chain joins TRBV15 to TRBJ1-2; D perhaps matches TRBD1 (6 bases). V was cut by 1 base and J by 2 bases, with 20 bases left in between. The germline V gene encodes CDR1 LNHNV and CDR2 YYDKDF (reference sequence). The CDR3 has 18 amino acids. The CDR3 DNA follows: TGTGCCACCAGCAGAGGATCCTCATGGGGGGGGACAAACTATGGCTACACCTTC. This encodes CATSRGSSWGGTNYGYTF. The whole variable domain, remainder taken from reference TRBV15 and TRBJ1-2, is DAMVIQNPRYQVTQFGKPVTLSCSQTLNHNVMYWYQQKSSQAPKLLFHYYDKDFNNEADTPDNFQSRRPNTSFCFLDIRSPGLGDTAMYLCATSRGSSWGGTNYGYTFGSGTRLTVV.

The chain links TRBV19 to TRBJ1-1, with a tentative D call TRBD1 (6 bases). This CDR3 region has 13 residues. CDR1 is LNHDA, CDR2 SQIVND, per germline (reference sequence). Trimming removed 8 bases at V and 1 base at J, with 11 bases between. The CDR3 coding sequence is TGTGCCAGTGAAGACAGGACGAACACTGAAGCTTTCTTT. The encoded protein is CASEDRTNTEAFF.

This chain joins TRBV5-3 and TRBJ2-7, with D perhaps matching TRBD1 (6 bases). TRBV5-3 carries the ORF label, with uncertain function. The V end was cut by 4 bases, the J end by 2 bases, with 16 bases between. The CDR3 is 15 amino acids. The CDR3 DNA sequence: TGTGCCAGAAGCGGTCCACAGGGTCGCACCTACGAGCAGTACTTC. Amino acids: CARSGPQGRTYEQYF.

In DNA, the CDR3 is TGTGCCTGGAGTAGTGGCAGGGGCAATGAAAAACTGTTTTTT. Translating gives CAWSSGRGNEKLFF. V and J are TRBV30 and TRBJ1-4; weak D call: TRBD1 (6 bases). The CDR3 extends over 14 amino acids. From germline, CDR1 is GTSNPN and CDR2 SVGIG (reference sequence). The V and J ends lost 2 bases and 5 bases respectively, with 12 bases between them.

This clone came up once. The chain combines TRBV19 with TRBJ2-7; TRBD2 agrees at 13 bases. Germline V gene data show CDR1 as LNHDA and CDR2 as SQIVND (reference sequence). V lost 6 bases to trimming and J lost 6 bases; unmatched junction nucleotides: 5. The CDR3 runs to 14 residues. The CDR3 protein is CASSRTSGRSEQYF. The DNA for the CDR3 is TGTGCCAGTAGCAGGACTAGCGGGAGATCCGAGCAGTACTTC.